A single T cell receptor beta chain is shown here with its context. These data are taken from a study of blood T cell repertoires in COVID-19. Study details: The samples span acute and convalescent COVID-19 from the United States, Italy and Spain. T cells, B-cell-depleted T cells, or PBMCs provided the cDNA or gDNA that served as material.

In germline, CDR1 is MNHNS, CDR2 SASEGT. V lost 2 bases to trimming and J lost 4 bases; unmatched junction nucleotides: 8. This CDR3 has 16 residues. Authors' data handling: It was from reference gene primer amplification that nucleated cell counts were estimated. The repertoire was sequenced with immunoSEQ multiplex PCR; TCRdb's copy has only in-frame clones and lacks some. That table supplies the V and J calls and clone size; D and trimming were determined from the DNA. The table has about 60,000 clones, almost 90% seen once; the top ten hold about 4.4%. The sequenced material came from peripheral blood. This sequence joins TRBV6-1 and TRBJ1-1; 9 nucleotides match TRBD1. This TCR came from a man aged 55 to 69 with acute or convalescent COVID-19. CDR3 protein: CASSEMGQGAGTEAFF. CDR3 coding DNA: TGTGCCAGCAGTGAAATGGGACAGGGAGCAGGCACTGAAGCTTTCTTT.